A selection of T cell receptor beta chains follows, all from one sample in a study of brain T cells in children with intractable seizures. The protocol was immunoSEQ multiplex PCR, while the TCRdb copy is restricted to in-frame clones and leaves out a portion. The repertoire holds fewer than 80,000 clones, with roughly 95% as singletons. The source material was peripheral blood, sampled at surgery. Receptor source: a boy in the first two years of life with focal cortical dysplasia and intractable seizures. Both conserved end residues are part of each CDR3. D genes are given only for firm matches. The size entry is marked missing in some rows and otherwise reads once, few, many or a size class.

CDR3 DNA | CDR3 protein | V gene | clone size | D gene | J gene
TGCGCCAGCAGCCTAATACAGGGTAATAGCAATCAGCCCCAGCATTTT | CASSLIQGNSNQPQHF | TRBV4-1 | . | . | TRBJ1-5
TGCGCCAGCAGCCAAGGGGGGAGTAGCGGGACCGCGACGGTCTTC | CASSQGGSSGTATVF | TRBV4-3 | . | TRBD2 | TRBJ2-1
TGTGCCAGCAGCTCAGCGGGAGGGCCCGAATTTCCCCAGTACTTC | CASSSAGGPEFPQYF | TRBV7-3 | . | TRBD2 | TRBJ2-5
TGTGCCAGCAGTGACATCTATGGCTACACCTTC | CASSDIYGYTF | TRBV6-1 | . | . | TRBJ1-2
TGCGCCAGCAAAGGAACACCCGGTTACAATGAGCAGTTCTTC | CASKGTPGYNEQFF | TRBV4-1 | once | . | TRBJ2-1
TGTGCCAGCAGTCCTGTCGGGACAGGGCGCACAGATACGCAGTATTTT | CASSPVGTGRTDTQYF | TRBV27 | . | TRBD1 | TRBJ2-3
TGTGCCACCAGCAGAGGTTTGGACACCCTTAGAGGCTACACCTTC | CATSRGLDTLRGYTF | TRBV15 | . | . | TRBJ1-2
TGTGCCAGTAGTGCCCCGGGAGCTGAAGCTTTCTTT | CASSAPGAEAFF | TRBV19 | . | . | TRBJ1-1
TGTGCCAGCAGTGACTCGAGCACCGGGGAGCTGTTTTTT | CASSDSSTGELFF | TRBV2 | . | . | TRBJ2-2
TGTGCCAGCTCCCGGAGACTAGCGCCCGGGGAGCTGTTTTTT | CASSRRLAPGELFF | TRBV11-1 | . | TRBD2 | TRBJ2-2
TGTGCCAGCAGCTCCACCGGGACAGGGAATTCACCCCTCCACTTT | CASSSTGTGNSPLHF | TRBV11-2 | . | TRBD1 | TRBJ1-6
TGCAGCGTTGGGGATAGATACAATGAGCAGTTCTTC | CSVGDRYNEQFF | TRBV29-1 | . | . | TRBJ2-1
TGTGCCAGCAGCCAGGGACCGCCGAGCACAGATACGCAGTATTTT | CASSQGPPSTDTQYF | TRBV7-3 | . | . | TRBJ2-3
TGTGCCAGCTCACCACTAACAGAGCAAGGTGGCTACACCTTC | CASSPLTEQGGYTF | TRBV18 | . | . | TRBJ1-2
TGCGCCAGCCGGCCCAGGGCGGGAGGGCCTAATACAGATACGCAGTATTTT | CASRPRAGGPNTDTQYF | TRBV4-3 | . | TRBD2 | TRBJ2-3
TGTGCCAGCAGCTGGACAGGGTCGGGCACCGGGGAGCTGTTTTTT | CASSWTGSGTGELFF | TRBV6-6 | . | TRBD1 | TRBJ2-2
TGTGCCATCAGTAGCGCGGGAGCGGGAGCTCAAGAGACCCAGTACTTC | CAISSAGAGAQETQYF | TRBV10-3 | . | TRBD2 | TRBJ2-5
TGTGCCAGCAGCTCATACCACGAGAGCTCCTACAATGAGCAGTTCTTC | CASSSYHESSYNEQFF | TRBV11-3 | . | . | TRBJ2-1
TGCAGTGCTAGTGGGCAGACCAAACAAGAGACCCAGTACTTC | CSASGQTKQETQYF | TRBV20-1 | . | . | TRBJ2-5
TGTGCCAGCAGTTTCACAGCAGATACGCAGTATTTT | CASSFTADTQYF | TRBV5-5 | . | . | TRBJ2-3
TGTGCCAGCAGGGGGACAGGGACTGCGGATGGGACCCAGTACTTC | CASRGTGTADGTQYF | TRBV6-5 | . | TRBD1 | TRBJ2-5
TGTGCCAGCAGCTCCGGACTAGCGGGATTGATTAGCGAGCAGTACTTC | CASSSGLAGLISEQYF | TRBV28 | . | TRBD2 | TRBJ2-7
TGTGCCAGCAGAAATCAGCGGAGGGGGGAGACCCAGTACTTC | CASRNQRRGETQYF | TRBV6-5 | . | . | TRBJ2-5
TGTGCCAGCAGGTCGACAGGGGTAGAGACCCAGTACTTC | CASRSTGVETQYF | TRBV2 | . | TRBD1 | TRBJ2-5
TGTGCCAGTAGTATAACGGGAGGGCCCAAAAACATTCAGTACTTC | CASSITGGPKNIQYF | TRBV19 | . | TRBD2 | TRBJ2-4
TGTGCCAGCAGTACTCTAAGTACAGGGGTCGGAAACACCATATATTTT | CASSTLSTGVGNTIYF | TRBV28 | . | TRBD1 | TRBJ1-3
TGCGCCAGCAGCCAAGATCTTGCGGTCAGGAACACCGGGGAGCTGTTTTTT | CASSQDLAVRNTGELFF | TRBV4-3 | . | . | TRBJ2-2
TGTGCCAGCAGCTTAGAGGGGCGAGGCACTGAAGCTTTCTTT | CASSLEGRGTEAFF | TRBV11-3 | . | . | TRBJ1-1
TGTGCCAGCAGCTCCTGGATCGGATGGGGGGACACTGAAGCTTTCTTT | CASSSWIGWGDTEAFF | TRBV14 | . | . | TRBJ1-1
TGTGCCAGCGCACCGGGTTCCTACGAGCAGTACTTC | CASAPGSYEQYF | TRBV2 | . | . | TRBJ2-7
TGTGCCAGCAGCCAAGACACGGGGGGGACCCAGTACTTC | CASSQDTGGTQYF | TRBV4-2 | . | TRBD2 | TRBJ2-5
TGTGCCACCAGTGATTTGCGGGACAACACAGATACGCAGTATTTT | CATSDLRDNTDTQYF | TRBV24-1 | . | . | TRBJ2-3
TGTGCCAGCAGTTTATCCGGGGGGGCGGTTTTAGGGCAGTTCTTC | CASSLSGGAVLGQFF | TRBV28 | . | TRBD2 | TRBJ2-1
TGTGCCAGCAGCGGCGGTAGCAGCAATGAGCAGTTCTTC | CASSGGSSNEQFF | TRBV7-3 | few | . | TRBJ2-1
TGTGCCAGCAGTAACAGGCCCTCCTACAATGAGCAGTTCTTC | CASSNRPSYNEQFF | TRBV5-5 | . | . | TRBJ2-1
TGCGCCAGCAGCCCGGGACTAGCGGGAGACCCAACCTACAATGAGCAGTTCTTC | CASSPGLAGDPTYNEQFF | TRBV5-1 | . | TRBD2 | TRBJ2-1
TGTGCCAGCAGCTTGGGAGAGAATGGAAACACCATATATTTT | CASSLGENGNTIYF | TRBV7-2 | . | . | TRBJ1-3
TGTGCCAGCAGCCGCCAAGGACTAGCGGGCCTCACCGGGGAGCTGTTTTTT | CASSRQGLAGLTGELFF | TRBV13 | . | TRBD2 | TRBJ2-2
TGCAGTGCTAGAGGGGGACATGGCTACACCTTC | CSARGGHGYTF | TRBV20-1 | once | . | TRBJ1-2
TGTGCCAGCAGCCAGCTTACAGGGGTCTATGGCTACACCTTC | CASSQLTGVYGYTF | TRBV3-1/TRBV3-2 | . | TRBD1 | TRBJ1-2
TGTGCCAGCAGTTTAGATGAGTGGCAGACCCAGTACTTC | CASSLDEWQTQYF | TRBV27 | . | . | TRBJ2-5
TGTGCCAGTAGTATAGCGGGGGTCCTCTACAATGAGCAGTTCTTC | CASSIAGVLYNEQFF | TRBV19 | . | . | TRBJ2-1
TGTGCCAGCAGCGTAGGGACAGGGGTTTCAAGGGACGAGCAGTACTTC | CASSVGTGVSRDEQYF | TRBV9 | . | TRBD1 | TRBJ2-7
TGTGCCAGCAGCCGGGGCGGCACGTTGAACAATGAGCAGTTCTTC | CASSRGGTLNNEQFF | TRBV14 | once | . | TRBJ2-1
TGTGCCAGCAGCCAGGGACAGGGGGTGATGAACACTGAAGCTTTCTTT | CASSQGQGVMNTEAFF | TRBV13 | . | TRBD1 | TRBJ1-1
TGTGCCAGCAGCTCACTAGCGGGAGGGGGTGGTACGCAGTATTTT | CASSSLAGGGGTQYF | TRBV7-2 | . | TRBD2 | TRBJ2-3
TGTGCCAGCAGCTTCCCGACTAGCGGGGGCGCAGATACGCAGTATTTT | CASSFPTSGGADTQYF | TRBV11-2 | . | TRBD2 | TRBJ2-3
TGTGCCAGCAGCTTGGACCGGGACTATGTTAATGAGCAGTTCTTC | CASSLDRDYVNEQFF | TRBV5-6 | . | TRBD2 | TRBJ2-1
TGCGCCAGCAGCCAAGTGGGGACTCTGGAGACCCAGTACTTC | CASSQVGTLETQYF | TRBV4-1 | . | . | TRBJ2-5
TGTGCCAGAAGCTTACCCGTGGGACTAAGCGGGGGCTCACCCGAGCAGTACTTC | CARSLPVGLSGGSPEQYF | TRBV5-3 | . | TRBD2 | TRBJ2-7
TGTGCCAGCAGCTCATGGGACAGAATCCCCTACGAGCAGTACTTC | CASSSWDRIPYEQYF | TRBV7-2 | . | TRBD1 | TRBJ2-7
TGTGCCACCAGCAGGGGTATCTTGGGGAGCACTGAAGCTTTCTTT | CATSRGILGSTEAFF | TRBV15 | . | . | TRBJ1-1
TGTGCCAGCAGCGTAGCTACAGGGGGCTTGTCACCCCTCCACTTT | CASSVATGGLSPLHF | TRBV9 | . | TRBD1 | TRBJ1-6
TGTGCCAGTAGTATATTTACTCAGGGACTGACTAACTATGGCTACACCTTC | CASSIFTQGLTNYGYTF | TRBV19 | . | . | TRBJ1-2
TGTGCCAGCAGTACCCCACCCGGTGGCTACACCTTC | CASSTPPGGYTF | TRBV12-3/TRBV12-4 | . | . | TRBJ1-2
TGTGCCAGCACCTTGGGGGGCAATGAGCAGTTCTTC | CASTLGGNEQFF | TRBV28 | . | . | TRBJ2-1